This paragraph covers one T cell receptor (beta chain) sequence. Its cognate antigen is unknown. V shed 7 bases, J shed 5 bases, and the junction held 6 bases outside the gene matches. The CDR3 is 15 residues long. Germline V gene lookup returns CDR1 MNHEY and CDR2 SMNVEV (reference sequence). These data originate in a study of T cell responses to AZD1222 COVID-19 vaccine. Study-level findings and limits: Just a handful of AZD1222 recipients were seropositive at baseline.

TCRdb's copy holds only in-frame clones and misses some; the assay was immunoSEQ multiplex PCR. The sample has some 150,000 clones, about 86% seen once. The receptor's source is an adult who received the AZD1222 COVID-19 vaccine. The sample was peripheral blood, taken 28 days after the second AZD1222 dose. The chain uses TRBV27 and TRBJ1-4; 11 bases fit TRBD1. CDR3 protein: CASTRGTGGNEKLFF. The CDR3 nucleotides read TGTGCCAGCACCCGTGGGACAGGGGGGAATGAAAAACTGTTTTTT.